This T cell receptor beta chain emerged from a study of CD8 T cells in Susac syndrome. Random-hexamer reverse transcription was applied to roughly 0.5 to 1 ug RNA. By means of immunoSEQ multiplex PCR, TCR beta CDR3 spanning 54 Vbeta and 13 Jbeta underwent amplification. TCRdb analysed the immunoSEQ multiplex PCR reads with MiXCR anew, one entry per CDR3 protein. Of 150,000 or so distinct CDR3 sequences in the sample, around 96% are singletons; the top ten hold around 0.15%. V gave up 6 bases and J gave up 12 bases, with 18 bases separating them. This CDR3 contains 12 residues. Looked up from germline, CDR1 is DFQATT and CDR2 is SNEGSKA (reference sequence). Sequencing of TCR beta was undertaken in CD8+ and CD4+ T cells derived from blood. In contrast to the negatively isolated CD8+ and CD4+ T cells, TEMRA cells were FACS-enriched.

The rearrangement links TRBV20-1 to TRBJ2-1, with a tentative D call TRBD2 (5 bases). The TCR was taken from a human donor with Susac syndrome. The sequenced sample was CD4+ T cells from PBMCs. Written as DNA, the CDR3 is TGCAGTGCAACTATCCCAGCGGCAGGGCAGTTCTTC. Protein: CSATIPAAGQFF.